A single sample gave rise to the 11 T cell receptor beta chains below, sequenced in a study of a mutant IDH1 vaccine in newly diagnosed glioma. Time point indicated: baseline, week 1 (first vaccination visit). The treatment here: pre-vaccination baseline after standard-of-care therapy. Here immunoSEQ multiplex PCR was the method, and the copy in TCRdb shows in-frame clones only, minus some. The sample includes some 61,000 clones, about 86% of them seen just once. The specimen comprised PBMCs, sampled from a glioma patient treated with radiotherapy, temozolomide or both. These receptor sequences come from a man aged 25 to 40 with glioma.

The genes are TRBV18 and TRBJ2-1, with 14 bases aligning to TRBD2. In germline, CDR1 is KGHSH, CDR2 LQKENI. This CDR3 has 15 amino acids. J gave up 9 bases and V 4 bases, and 5 bases lay outside the gene matches. CDR3 DNA: TGTGCCAGCTCACTGACTAGCGGGGGGGCGGTTGAGCAGTTCTTC. This encodes CASSLTSGGAVEQFF. Complete variable domain (other parts from reference TRBV18 and TRBJ2-1): NAGVMQNPRHLVRRRGQEARLRCSPMKGHSHVYWYRQLPEEGLKFMVYLQKENIIDESGMPKERFSAEFPKEGPSILRIQQVVRGDSAAYFCASSLTSGGAVEQFFGPGTRLTVL.

This clone was picked up a small number of times. The rearrangement links TRBV10-2 to TRBJ1-1, with a tentative D call TRBD1 (5 bases). V was pared by 6 bases and J by 9 bases, with 14 bases between. This CDR3 is built from 12 residues. Germline V lookup: CDR1 WSHSY, CDR2 SAAADI. CDR3 residues: CASRELGDQAFF. In DNA, the CDR3 is TGCGCCAGCAGGGAGCTTGGGGACCAAGCTTTCTTT.

The CDR3, as DNA: TGTGCCAGCAGCGAGGACAGGGCGGGCAACTATGGCTACACCTTC. Its translation: CASSEDRAGNYGYTF. The V and J genes are TRBV27 and TRBJ1-2, with 8 positions matching TRBD1. V gave up 6 bases and J gave up 2 bases; unmatched junction bases: 8. CDR1 MNHEY and CDR2 SMNVEV come from the germline V gene (reference sequence). The length of the CDR3 is 15 residues.

The J gene is TRBJ1-6, the V gene TRBV6-4; D gene unclear. This CDR3 contains 15 residues. Germline V lookup: CDR1 MRHNA, CDR2 SNTAGT. V lost 5 bases, J lost 9 bases, and 17 bases lay in between. The CDR3 DNA reads TGTGCCAGCAGTTTTTATGCCGACCGTACTTCACCCCTCCACTTT. Translating gives CASSFYADRTSPLHF.

V is TRBV4-1 and J is TRBJ2-5; no reliable D call. The CDR3 sequence is 13 residues long. The germline gives CDR1 MGHRA, CDR2 YSYEKL. The V end lost 0 bases, the J end lost 7 bases, and 9 bases lay between the germline ends. CDR3 sequence reads: CASSQESRRTQYF. The CDR3 DNA is TGCGCCAGCAGCCAAGAGTCCCGGAGGACCCAGTACTTC.

The genes are TRBV6-5 and TRBJ1-2, with 7 bases identical to TRBD1. The ends lost 5 bases at V and 4 bases at J; junction bases unmatched: 4. The CDR3 consists of 13 residues. The germline CDR1 and CDR2 sequences are MNHEY and SVGAGI. In DNA form, the CDR3 reads TGTGCCAGCAGTAGGTCAGGGGGCTATGGCTACACCTTC. Translating gives CASSRSGGYGYTF.

J is TRBJ2-1 and V is TRBV6-5, with 9 bases aligning to TRBD2. Germline V gives CDR1 MNHEY, CDR2 SVGAGI. Losses at the gene ends were 5 bases for V and 4 bases for J; bases not matched to a gene: 6. The CDR3 has 15 residues. CDR3 sequence (DNA): TGTGCCAGCAGTGCTTTCCTAGCGGGGTACAATGAGCAGTTCTTC. The encoded protein is CASSAFLAGYNEQFF.

The genes are TRBV2 and TRBJ1-2; D not certain. Germline V gives CDR1 SNHLY, CDR2 FYNNEI. This CDR3 comprises 15 residues. Trimming stripped 0 bases from V and 4 bases from J, with 12 bases between. The CDR3 spells CASSEALGQTYGYTF. CDR3 sequence (DNA): TGTGCCAGCAGTGAAGCGCTTGGGCAGACCTATGGCTACACCTTC.

The V call is TRBV27, the J call TRBJ2-3, with a possible D match to TRBD1 (6 bases). V gave up 10 bases and J gave up 0 bases, with 23 bases separating them. The length of the CDR3 is 17 residues. Germline CDR1 and CDR2: MNHEY and SMNVEV (reference sequence). CDR3 bases: TGTGCCACCTCCGGGACATACGATCCTTCTAGCACAGATACGCAGTATTTT. Residues: CATSGTYDPSSTDTQYF.

The rearrangement links TRBV28 to TRBJ2-7; 9 nucleotides match TRBD1. After removal of 6 bases from V and 3 bases from J, the junction contained 12 bases not matched to a gene. CDR3 size: 16 residues. Per germline, CDR1 MDHEN and CDR2 SYDVKM. CDR3 residues: CASSHKPGQGNYEQYF. CDR3 in DNA: TGTGCCAGCAGCCATAAACCGGGACAGGGAAACTACGAGCAGTACTTC.

The chain links TRBV7-2 to TRBJ2-5, with no clear D. Germline V gene data show CDR1 as SGHTA and CDR2 as FQGNSA. The V end lost 5 bases, the J end lost 5 bases, and 12 bases lay between the germline ends. This CDR3 has 13 amino acids. The CDR3 coding sequence is TGTGCCAGCAGCCTTTACACGGTGGAGACCCAGTACTTC. Translated, it gives CASSLYTVETQYF.